The 16 T cell receptor beta chains listed next were all sequenced from one sample in a study of cytomegalovirus exposure and HLA in healthy donors. It was with 60 Vbeta and 13 Jbeta primers that the PCR ran. Repertoires were generated with immunoSEQ multiplex PCR, while TCRdb's copy carries only in-frame clones and drops some. The data show 110,000 to 150,000 clones, 70% to 75% seen once. What was sequenced was PBMCs. The receptors derive from a woman aged 25 to 39 in good health and CMV-seronegative.

This sequence joins TRBV2 and TRBJ2-5; D is undetermined. Germline CDR1 reads SNHLY; CDR2 reads FYNNEI. The CDR3 contains 14 residues. With 4 bases removed from V and 2 bases from J, the gap between germline ends came to 11 bases. CDR3 protein: CASSVLTDQETQYF. In nucleotides, the CDR3 is TGTGCCAGCAGTGTGTTAACTGATCAAGAGACCCAGTACTTC.

The gene calls are TRBV6-5 and TRBJ1-5; D is uncertain. The CDR3 contains 15 residues. V lost 6 bases to trimming and J lost 1 base, with 13 bases between them. CDR1 and CDR2 (germline): MNHEY, SVGAGI. CDR3 DNA sequence: TGTGCCAGCAGCCCTGCTCAGGTCAGCAATCAGCCCCAGCATTTT. Translation gives CASSPAQVSNQPQHF.

The CDR3: CASSFRTVLYEQYF. The CDR3, as DNA: TGTGCCAGCAGCTTCCGGACAGTCCTTTACGAGCAGTACTTC. The V gene is TRBV7-8, the J gene TRBJ2-7, with D maybe TRBD1 (6 bases). CDR3 length: 14 amino acids. Per the germline V gene, CDR1 is SGHVS and CDR2 is FQNEAQ. The V and J ends lost 3 bases and 4 bases respectively, with 13 bases between them.

The CDR3 is CSVEGGGYTF. In DNA form, the CDR3 reads TGCAGCGTTGAAGGCGGTGGCTACACCTTC. The chain recombines TRBV29-1 with TRBJ1-2; D is uncertain. This CDR3 region has 10 residues. The V end lost 1 base, the J end lost 7 bases, and 4 bases lay between the germline ends. CDR1 is SQVTM and CDR2 is ANQGSEA in the germline V gene.

The table lists this clone with a count of one. The chain is built from TRBV12-1 and TRBJ2-7; the listed D gene, TRBD2, was not tested against the DNA. TRBV12-1 is a known pseudogene. This CDR3 spans 18 amino acids. CDR3 residues: CASSSIPGLAGKTYEQYF. DNA for the CDR3: TGTGCCAGCAGCTCTATACCGGGACTAGCGGGTAAAACCTACGAGCAGTACTTC.

CDR3 nucleotide sequence: TGTGCCAGCAGCTTAAAGTCTCTACAGGGGGCCCAGGCCCAGCATTTT. Translated: CASSLKSLQGAQAQHF. This chain uses TRBV7-2 with TRBJ1-5; 9 bases are shared with TRBD1. CDR3 size: 16 residues. The J segment lost 11 bases and the V segment lost 2 bases, leaving 13 bases of the junction unmatched. The germline V gene has CDR1 SGHTA and CDR2 FQGNSA.

V and J are TRBV18 and TRBJ2-7; 7 nucleotides match TRBD1. Per germline, CDR1 KGHSH and CDR2 LQKENI. With 1 base clipped from V and 1 base from J, the junction kept 1 base outside the gene matches. The CDR3 covers 14 residues. The CDR3 coding sequence is TGTGCCAGCTCACCACGACAGGGATCCTACGAGCAGTACTTC. Amino acid sequence: CASSPRQGSYEQYF. The whole variable domain, remainder taken from reference TRBV18 and TRBJ2-7, is NAGVMQNPRHLVRRRGQEARLRCSPMKGHSHVYWYRQLPEEGLKFMVYLQKENIIDESGMPKERFSAEFPKEGPSILRIQQVVRGDSAAYFCASSPRQGSYEQYFGPGTRLTVT.

The rearrangement joins TRBV5-4 to TRBJ2-6; D ambiguous. V was cut by 4 bases and J by 0 bases, with 11 bases left in between. The CDR3 runs to 16 residues. Germline loops: CDR1 SGHNT, CDR2 YYREEE (reference sequence). The CDR3 DNA reads TGTGCCAGCAGCCTATCGGGTCGCTCTGGGGCCAACGTCCTGACTTTC. It codes for CASSLSGRSGANVLTF. The whole variable domain, filled in from reference TRBV5-4 and TRBJ2-6, reads ETGVTQSPTHLIKTRGQQVTLRCSSQSGHNTVSWYQQALGQGPQFIFQYYREEENGRGNFPPRFSGLQFPNYSSELNVNALELDDSALYLCASSLSGRSGANVLTFGAGSRLTVL.

The chain links TRBV7-3 to TRBJ2-7; 8 bases map to TRBD2. The V gene end was trimmed by 5 bases and the J gene end by 5 bases; junction bases not matched to a gene: 5. Germline CDR1 and CDR2: SGHTA and FQGTGA. There are 13 residues in the CDR3. In nucleotides, the CDR3 is TGTGCCAGCAGCCCCGGGGGGGGGAACGAGCAGTACTTC. As protein: CASSPGGGNEQYF.

The V and J genes are TRBV6-5 and TRBJ2-1, with TRBD1 matching 12 bases. V was pared by 6 bases and J by 8 bases, with 8 bases of the junction left unmatched. The CDR3 spans 15 residues. Germline assignment: CDR1 MNHEY and CDR2 SVGAGI. This CDR3 reads CASRETGQGAYEQFF. The CDR3 region has the DNA TGTGCCAGCAGAGAAACGGGACAGGGGGCATATGAGCAGTTCTTC.

This chain connects TRBV7-3 to TRBJ1-1, with D possibly TRBD1 on 6 matching bases. CDR1 is SGHTA, CDR2 FQGTGA, per germline. The CDR3 is 14 amino acids. V lost 5 bases to trimming and J lost 5 bases, with 15 bases between them. DNA for the CDR3: TGTGCCAGCAGCAAAGGGGGGGTAGGGACTGAAGCTTTCTTT. Its protein product is CASSKGGVGTEAFF.

As to this clone: This specimen includes other DNA sequences encoding the same CDR3. This chain uses TRBV28 with TRBJ2-1, with TRBD2 identical over 9 bases. The CDR3 spans 16 residues. The trim removed 4 bases at V and 5 bases at J, leaving 9 bases unmatched. CDR1 and CDR2 from the germline V gene are MDHEN and SYDVKM. The CDR3 DNA follows: TGTGCCAGCAGTTCAGCGGGGCGGGGGGGGAACAATGAGCAGTTCTTC. This translates into CASSSAGRGGNNEQFF.

The chain has TRBV7-2 and TRBJ1-2; D call uncertain. Germline V gives CDR1 SGHTA, CDR2 FQGNSA. This CDR3 has 13 residues. V shed 4 bases and J shed 2 bases, with 8 bases lying between them. The CDR3 DNA reads TGTGCCAGCAGCTACGGGGTCAACTATGGCTACACCTTC. It translates to CASSYGVNYGYTF.

This clone was observed a few times. The rearrangement joins TRBV29-1 to TRBJ2-7, with D maybe TRBD1 (6 bases). This CDR3 contains 11 residues. From germline, CDR1 is SQVTM and CDR2 ANQGSEA. Trimming removed 6 bases from V and 3 bases from J, with 9 bases in between. The CDR3 here is CSVRGHYEQYF. The CDR3 DNA follows: TGCAGCGTGAGGGGACACTACGAGCAGTACTTC.

The CDR3, as DNA: TGCGCCAGCAGATTCGAGAGAGGCTCTGGGGCCAACGTCCTGACTTTC. It specifies CASRFERGSGANVLTF. V is TRBV5-1 and J is TRBJ2-6; D call uncertain. Germline-derived CDR1 and CDR2 are SGHRS and YFSETQ. Trimming removed 5 bases at V and 0 bases at J, with 12 bases between. The CDR3 totals 16 residues. Drawing the rest from reference TRBV5-1 and TRBJ2-6, the complete variable domain is KAGVTQTPRYLIKTRGQQVTLSCSPISGHRSVSWYQQTPGQGLQFLFEYFSETQRNKGNFPGRFSGRQFSNSRSEMNVSTLELGDSALYLCASRFERGSGANVLTFGAGSRLTVL.

CDR3 sequence reads: CASSVQGTYGYTF. In DNA form, the CDR3 reads TGTGCCAGCAGTGTTCAGGGTACCTATGGCTACACCTTC. The chain recombines TRBV28 with TRBJ1-2; tentatively, D is TRBD1 (5 bases). V was shortened by 5 bases and J by 4 bases, with 11 bases between the two germline ends. Per germline, CDR1 MDHEN and CDR2 SYDVKM. This CDR3 region has 13 residues.